This T cell receptor (beta chain) was sequenced for a study of blood T cell repertoires in COVID-19. Looking at the study overall: Samples came from the United States, Italy and Spain, spanning acute and convalescent COVID-19. Sources were T cells, B-cell-depleted T cells, or PBMCs; the material itself was cDNA or gDNA.

V was pared by 4 bases and J by 3 bases, with 14 bases of the junction left unmatched. Germline V CDR1 and CDR2: SGHDT, YYEEEE. The CDR3 contains 18 residues. As handled by the study authors: It was from reference gene primer amplification that nucleated cell counts were estimated. Assay used: immunoSEQ multiplex PCR; TCRdb lists only in-frame clones, some missing. V and J calls and clone size are copied from that table; D and trimming were computed from the DNA. The table has 90,000 to 140,000 clones, 82% seen once. This clone was seen only once. The chain couples TRBV5-6 to TRBJ2-7; 12 nucleotides line up with TRBD2. This TCR was sampled from an elderly woman with acute or convalescent COVID-19. Sequenced: peripheral blood. The CDR3 sequence: CASSRRLLAGGHHYEQYF. The CDR3 DNA follows: TGTGCCAGCAGCAGGAGGTTACTAGCGGGAGGACACCACTACGAGCAGTACTTC.